This T cell receptor beta chain originates from a study of shared clonotypes between healthy human individuals. Findings of the study overall: Researchers sampled only blood; tissue repertoires likely differ.

TCRdb's table, derived via immunoSEQ multiplex PCR, lists solely in-frame clones and lacks some. The sample lists under 600,000 clones; roughly four fifths were seen once. Trimming cost V 4 bases and J 5 bases; bases outside gene matches: 7. Looked up from germline, CDR1 is SEHNR and CDR2 is FQNEAQ (reference sequence). CDR3 length: 15 amino acids. The study drew its donors from healthy HIV-negative adults without recent acute infections or vaccinations. Genomic DNA from unsorted samples was obtained from around 100 million PBMCs (per sample). Of note for this clone: What it recognizes is unknown.

The receptor was isolated from a woman between 40 and 55 years old in good health. Some clones in this sample may be carry-over from other donors' samples. The sample consisted of PBMCs. V and J are TRBV7-9 and TRBJ1-4; 7 bases agree with TRBD1. The CDR3 sequence: CASSSRTGGNEKLFF. The CDR3 DNA reads as TGTGCCAGCAGCTCTCGGACAGGTGGGAATGAAAAACTGTTTTTT.